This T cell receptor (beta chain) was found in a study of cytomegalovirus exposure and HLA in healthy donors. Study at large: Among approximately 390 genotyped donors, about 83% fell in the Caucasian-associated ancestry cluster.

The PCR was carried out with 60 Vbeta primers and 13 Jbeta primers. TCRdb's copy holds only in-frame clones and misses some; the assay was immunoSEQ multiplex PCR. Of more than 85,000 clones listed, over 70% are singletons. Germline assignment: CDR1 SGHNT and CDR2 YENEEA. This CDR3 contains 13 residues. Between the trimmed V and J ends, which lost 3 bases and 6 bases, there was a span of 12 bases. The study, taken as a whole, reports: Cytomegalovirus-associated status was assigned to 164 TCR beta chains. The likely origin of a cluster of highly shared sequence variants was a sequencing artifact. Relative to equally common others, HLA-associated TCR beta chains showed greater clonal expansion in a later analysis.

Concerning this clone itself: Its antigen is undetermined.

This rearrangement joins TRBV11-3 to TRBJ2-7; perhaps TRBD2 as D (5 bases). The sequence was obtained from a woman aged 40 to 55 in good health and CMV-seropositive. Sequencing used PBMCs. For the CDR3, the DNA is TGTGCCAGCAGCTTCGAGGGAGTCCGCGAGCAGTACTTC. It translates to CASSFEGVREQYF.